Below, 2 T cell receptor beta chains from the same sample are listed, as sequenced in a study of radiation and T cells in renal cell carcinoma. TCRdb's copy holds only in-frame clones and misses some; the assay was immunoSEQ multiplex PCR. The sample contains roughly 58,000 clones, about 80% of which appear only once. Time point in this sample: blood 4 weeks post-SBRT, at nephrectomy. The treatment denotes: 15 Gy SBRT to primary tumor, nephrectomy 4 weeks later. This material consisted of blood, taken from a patient whose treatment included radiotherapy and nephrectomy. These receptors were obtained from a man aged 60 to 75 with renal cell carcinoma.

The chain has TRBV2 and TRBJ2-1, with 8 positions matching TRBD1. V lost 4 bases and J lost 7; bases outside the gene matches: 6. The CDR3 covers 14 residues. Germline V gene sequence: CDR1 SNHLY, CDR2 FYNNEI. The DNA for the CDR3 is TGTGCCAGCAGTGTAATCCAGGGGGCTAATGAGCAGTTCTTC. Translated, it gives CASSVIQGANEQFF.

The chain employs TRBV5-6 and TRBJ2-1; either TRBD1 or TRBD2 may supply D (6 bases each). The CDR3 is 15 residues long. Between the trimmed V and J ends, which lost 2 bases and 6 bases, there was a span of 15 bases. The germline gives CDR1 SGHDT, CDR2 YYEEEE. This CDR3 is CASSFFRGGFNEQFF. The DNA of the CDR3 is TGTGCCAGCAGCTTTTTCAGGGGAGGTTTCAATGAGCAGTTCTTC.